These 30 T cell receptor beta chains were sequenced from one sample in a study of T cells in women clearing cervical HPV infection. TCRdb's copy holds only in-frame clones and misses some; the assay was immunoSEQ multiplex PCR. This sample contains tens of thousands of clones. Material: blood buffy coat. These receptors originate from a woman between 18 and 75 years old with a cervical HPV16 infection that either progressed to CIN3+ or cleared (not recorded which).

The sequenced CDR3 bases are TGTGCCAGCAGCTTTTCAGGGCGAGGGGATACG. It is translated as CASSFSGRGDT. The entire CDR3 protein reads CASSFSGRGDTQYF. The J gene is TRBJ2-3, the V gene TRBV5-5; possibly TRBD1 or TRBD2 for D (5 bases each). The read halts 3 residues ahead of the CDR3 end, with the missing end drawn from the germline J gene. V lost 2 bases and J lost 6, with 13 bases in between. CDR3 length: 14 residues. The germline V gene has CDR1 SGHKS and CDR2 YYEKEE (reference sequence).

Notes on this clone: The read ends 3 residues before the CDR3 terminus; that terminus is restored from the germline J gene. The chain has TRBV10-3 and TRBJ2-7; 8 nucleotides line up with TRBD1. V shed 5 bases and J 3 bases; nucleotides not matched to a gene: 3. The CDR3 has 13 amino acids. Looked up from germline, CDR1 is ENHRY and CDR2 is SYGVKD. The CDR3 is CAISPTGGYEQYF. CDR3 DNA, as far as it was read: TGTGCCATCAGTCCCACAGGGGGCTACGAG.

A remark on this clone: The CDR3 goes on 3 residues after the read ends, and that part is filled in from the germline J gene. V and J are TRBV29-1 and TRBJ1-2; 10 nucleotides line up with TRBD1. This CDR3 has 14 amino acids. V was pared by 6 bases and J by 4 bases, with 8 bases of the junction left unmatched. Germline lookup yields CDR1 SQVTM and CDR2 ANQGSEA. The part of the CDR3 DNA that was read is TGCAGCGTAACTGGACAGGGGGGAAGCTATGGC. This gives the protein CSVTGQGGSYG. The complete CDR3 reads CSVTGQGGSYGYTF.

As for this clone: The missing CDR3 end, 3 residues past where the read stops, is filled in from the germline J gene. The V and J genes are TRBV19 and TRBJ1-2, with D possibly being TRBD1 (6 bases). Looked up from germline, CDR1 is LNHDA and CDR2 is SQIVND (reference sequence). The CDR3 consists of 12 residues. The CDR3 loop reads CATGQSSYDYTF. The covered CDR3 bases are TGTGCCACCGGACAGAGCTCCTACGAC.

The DNA read from the CDR3 is TGCGCCAGCAAGCTCGGGGGGCCTCTTAGCACAGATACG. The encoded protein is CASKLGGPLSTDT. The CDR3 in full is CASKLGGPLSTDTQYF. The genes are TRBV5-1 and TRBJ2-3, with D maybe TRBD2 (7 bases). Read data end 3 residues before the CDR3 end; the end is taken from the germline J gene. Trimming removed 6 bases at V and 0 bases at J, with 17 bases between. Looked up from germline, CDR1 is SGHRS and CDR2 is YFSETQ. The CDR3 has 16 residues.

On this clone: The read ends 3 residues early relative to the CDR3; the germline J gene fills the gap. The V and J genes are TRBV2 and TRBJ2-3; 8 bases agree with TRBD1. Germline V gives CDR1 SNHLY, CDR2 FYNNEI. This CDR3 is built from 14 residues. The J segment lost 3 bases and the V segment lost 6 bases, leaving 5 bases of the junction unmatched. Incomplete CDR3 DNA: TGTGCCAGCAGCCCGGGACAGGAAACAGATACG. Translated, it gives CASSPGQETDT. The whole CDR3 sequence reads CASSPGQETDTQYF. Supplemented by reference TRBV2 and TRBJ2-3, the full variable domain reads EPEVTQTPSHQVTQMGQEVILRCVPISNHLYFYWYRQILGQKVEFLVSFYNNEISEKSEIFDDQFSVERPDGSNFTLKIRSTKLEDSAMYFCASSPGQETDTQYFGPGTRLTVL.

Remarks on this clone: The CDR3 extends 3 residues past the end of the read, so its final part is completed from the germline J gene. This chain joins TRBV18 and TRBJ1-1; D is ambiguous. From germline, CDR1 is KGHSH and CDR2 LQKENI. V lost 8 bases to trimming and J lost 0 bases, with 10 bases between them. CDR3 length: 13 residues. The CDR3 bases that were read are TGTGCCAGCCTCCGAGGTATGAACACTGAA. This translates into CASLRGMNTE. The complete CDR3 reads CASLRGMNTEAFF. Full variable domain (missing parts from reference TRBV18 and TRBJ1-1): NAGVMQNPRHLVRRRGQEARLRCSPMKGHSHVYWYRQLPEEGLKFMVYLQKENIIDESGMPKERFSAEFPKEGPSILRIQQVVRGDSAAYFCASLRGMNTEAFFGQGTRLTVV.

As for this clone: The CDR3 extends 3 residues past the end of the read, so its final part is completed from the germline J gene. The chain has TRBV19 and TRBJ1-4; D is perhaps TRBD1 (5 bases). Germline V gene data show CDR1 as LNHDA and CDR2 as SQIVND (reference sequence). The CDR3 loop spans 19 amino acids. CDR3 sequence reads: CASSDRRFDKGSGANVLFF. The part of the CDR3 DNA that was read is TGTGCCAGTAGTGACCGGAGGTTTGATAAGGGCTCTGGGGCCAACGTA.

Concerning this clone itself: The CDR3 end lies 3 residues beyond the end of the read and is filled in from the germline J gene. The chain couples TRBV4-2 to TRBJ1-4; 7 positions agree with TRBD1. CDR3 size: 16 residues. V trimming: 0 bases; J trimming: 7 bases; junction bases outside the gene matches: 8. Germline CDR1 is LGHNA and CDR2 is YNFKEQ. The CDR3 reads CASSQDRARGSEKLFF. Incomplete CDR3 DNA: TGTGCCAGCAGCCAAGATCGGGCCAGGGGGAGTGAAAAA.

Note on this clone: The CDR3 is cut off 3 residues early in the read; its end comes from the germline J gene. V gene TRBV7-3 combines with J gene TRBJ1-2, with a possible D match to TRBD1 (5 bases). This CDR3 comprises 17 residues. Germline CDR1 and CDR2: SGHTA and FQGTGA. The covered CDR3 bases are TGTGCCAGCAGCTTAACCTCGGGACTAGGGGTTGCGAATGAC. This encodes CASSLTSGLGVAND. The full CDR3 is CASSLTSGLGVANDYTF.

In regard to this clone: The read terminates 3 residues ahead of where the CDR3 ends, so the germline J gene completes it. This chain uses TRBV19 with TRBJ1-2; 7 bases are shared with TRBD1. The germline CDR1 and CDR2 sequences are LNHDA and SQIVND (reference sequence). The CDR3 contains 15 residues. CDR3 protein: CASGPGTEIYNDYTF. CDR3 DNA, as far as it was read: TGTGCCAGCGGGCCGGGGACAGAAATTTACAATGAC.

About this clone: The sequenced fragment ends 3 residues before the CDR3 boundary, so the rest is inferred from the germline J gene. This chain joins TRBV27 and TRBJ1-5; D unresolved. The CDR3 is made up of 11 amino acids. Germline loops: CDR1 MNHEY, CDR2 SMNVEV (reference sequence). Partial CDR3 DNA: TGTGCCAGCACAGAATCCAAACCC. Translation gives CASTESKP. The CDR3 as a whole reads CASTESKPQHF.

Regarding this clone: The read gets to within 3 residues of the CDR3 end, and the germline J gene fills in the rest. This chain links TRBV11-2 with TRBJ2-3, with 9 bases lining up with TRBD2. The germline V gene encodes CDR1 SGHAT and CDR2 FQNNGV. Trimming took 5 bases from V and 0 from J; bases not matched to a gene: 3. CDR3 length equals 15 residues. The covered CDR3 bases are TGTGCCAGCAGCCCTAGCGGGGAGAGCACAGATACG. Its translation is CASSPSGESTDT. The CDR3, in full, reads CASSPSGESTDTQYF.

Concerning this clone: The read ends 3 residues early relative to the CDR3; the germline J gene fills the gap. The chain links TRBV29-1 to TRBJ1-3; D gene unclear. V dropped 6 bases and J dropped 0 bases, with 9 bases sitting between them. Germline values: CDR1 SQVTM, CDR2 ANQGSEA. This CDR3 is built from 13 residues. CDR3 sequence reads: CSVHSGSGNTIYF. Partial CDR3 DNA: TGCAGCGTCCACAGCGGCTCTGGAAACACC.

Turning to this clone: The read terminates 3 residues before the CDR3 end, so the remaining end is supplied by the germline J gene. The chain has TRBV6-1 and TRBJ2-7; 8 bases are shared with TRBD1. V dropped 3 bases and J dropped 3; count of bases not matched to a gene: 7. CDR3 length equals 15 residues. Germline assignment: CDR1 MNHNS and CDR2 SASEGT. Partial CDR3 DNA: TGTGCCAGCAGTGATGGCCACGGACAGGGCTACGAG. It yields the protein CASSDGHGQGYE. The full CDR3 is CASSDGHGQGYEQYF.

Details on this clone: The sequenced fragment ends 3 residues before the CDR3 boundary, so the rest is inferred from the germline J gene. This rearrangement joins TRBV4-2 to TRBJ2-2; TRBD1 is a possible D gene (6 bases). CDR3 length: 13 amino acids. Germline CDR1 is LGHNA and CDR2 is YNFKEQ. Incomplete CDR3 DNA: TGTGCCAGCAGAGCAGGGGTAGATTCACCG. Translating it yields CASRAGVDSP. The entire CDR3 is CASRAGVDSPLFF.

As for this clone: The observed sequence ends 3 residues before the CDR3 terminus, with the missing tail filled in from the germline J gene. J is TRBJ2-1 and V is TRBV29-1, with D perhaps TRBD1 (6 bases). The germline V and J ends were trimmed by 4 bases and 2 bases, with 15 bases remaining between them. The CDR3 totals 15 residues. CDR1 is SQVTM, CDR2 ANQGSEA, per germline. The part of the CDR3 DNA that was read is TGCAGCGTTGGGGTCCCCGGGACACCCTACAATGAG. This translates into CSVGVPGTPYNE. The entire CDR3 protein is CSVGVPGTPYNEQFF.

As for this clone: The read finishes 3 residues shy of the CDR3 end, and the germline J gene is used to complete it. V gene TRBV9 combines with J gene TRBJ2-2; the match to TRBD1 covers 7 bases. The V and J ends lost 0 bases and 0 bases, in that order; junction bases with no gene match: 2. Germline V lookup: CDR1 SGDLS, CDR2 YYNGEE. The CDR3 spans 16 residues. The sequenced CDR3 bases are TGTGCCAGCAGCGTAGGACAGGGTGCGAACACCGGGGAG. Protein product: CASSVGQGANTGE. The complete CDR3 sequence is CASSVGQGANTGELFF.

In regard to this clone: The CDR3 extends 3 residues past the end of the read, so its final part is completed from the germline J gene. The chain couples TRBV7-2 to TRBJ2-3, with D unresolved. The germline V gene encodes CDR1 SGHTA and CDR2 FQGNSA. The CDR3 contains 12 residues. V shed 3 bases and J shed 2 bases, with 3 bases lying between them. The CDR3 loop is CASSFSTDTQYF. Partial CDR3 DNA: TGTGCCAGCAGCTTCTCCACAGATACG.

About this clone itself: With the read ending 3 residues before the CDR3 end, the germline J gene is used to fill in that end. This chain connects TRBV19 to TRBJ2-3, with 9 bases that match TRBD2. The CDR3 totals 15 residues. The germline V gene has CDR1 LNHDA and CDR2 SQIVND (reference sequence). CDR3 amino acids: CASSIAPSGEETQYF. The CDR3 bases that were read are TGTGCCAGTAGTATAGCCCCTAGCGGGGAAGAGACG.

Comments on this clone: Read sequence stops 3 residues before the CDR3 end, and the germline J gene provides the missing end. The rearrangement uses TRBV2 and TRBJ2-1; unclear D gene. Germline V lookup: CDR1 SNHLY, CDR2 FYNNEI. V dropped 7 bases and J dropped 5 bases, with 15 bases sitting between them. The CDR3 runs to 14 residues. Here the CDR3 reads CASNPQGFDNEQFF. The DNA read from the CDR3 is TGTGCCAGCAACCCCCAAGGTTTCGACAATGAG.

In the case of this clone: Sequencing ends 3 residues short of the CDR3 end; the germline J gene provides the rest. The V gene is TRBV2, the J gene TRBJ2-2; D perhaps matches TRBD1 (6 bases). Per the germline V gene, CDR1 is SNHLY and CDR2 is FYNNEI. The CDR3 consists of 15 residues. CDR3: CASRRQDATNEKLFF. The DNA read from the CDR3 is TGTGCCAGTCGACGACAGGACGCAACTAATGAAAAG.

Of note for this clone: The CDR3 end lies 3 residues beyond the end of the read and is filled in from the germline J gene. The chain recombines TRBV12-3 or TRBV12-4 with TRBJ2-2, with 12 bases identical to TRBD2. The CDR3 is 14 residues long. Here the CDR3 reads CASSFSSGGAGLFF. The sequenced CDR3 bases are TGTGCCAGCAGTTTTTCTAGCGGGGGGGCCGGG.

In regard to this clone: The observed sequence ends 3 residues before the CDR3 terminus, with the missing tail filled in from the germline J gene. The rearrangement links TRBV29-1 to TRBJ2-5; D remains ambiguous. Trimming cost V 3 bases and J 2 bases, with 4 bases left between them. The CDR3 length is 11 residues. Looked up from germline, CDR1 is SQVTM and CDR2 is ANQGSEA. The CDR3 loop reads CSVELQETQYF. The covered CDR3 bases are TGCAGCGTTGAGTTACAAGAGACC.

A note on this clone: The missing CDR3 end, 3 residues past where the read stops, is filled in from the germline J gene. The V call is TRBV12-3 or TRBV12-4, the J call TRBJ1-2; D may be TRBD1 (6 bases). The germline V and J ends were trimmed by 1 base and 3 bases, with 21 bases remaining between them. The CDR3 covers 18 residues. The covered CDR3 bases are TGTGCCAGCAGTTTAGGGGGGCCAGGGAGAGGTGTCGACTATGGC. This translates into CASSLGGPGRGVDYG. From start to end, the CDR3 is CASSLGGPGRGVDYGYTF.

On this clone: The read ends 3 residues shy of where the CDR3 ends; the end is completed using the germline J gene. The chain employs TRBV19 and TRBJ2-7; maybe TRBD2 (5 bases). V gave up 5 bases and J gave up 2 bases, with 19 bases separating them. Per germline, CDR1 LNHDA and CDR2 SQIVND (reference sequence). This CDR3 has 16 residues. CDR3 residues: CASSSVLRAAPYEQYF. Partial CDR3 DNA: TGTGCCAGTAGTTCAGTTTTGAGGGCAGCCCCCTACGAG.

As concerns this clone: The CDR3 end falls 3 residues outside the read, so it is completed with the germline J gene. This chain connects TRBV2 to TRBJ1-4; D not resolved. CDR3 length: 16 amino acids. Germline V gives CDR1 SNHLY, CDR2 FYNNEI. The CDR3 spells CASTRSGSRKNSPLFF. The CDR3 DNA, read in part, is TGTGCCAGCACCCGAAGCGGCAGCCGGAAGAATTCACCA.

Of note for this clone: With the read ending 3 residues before the CDR3 end, the germline J gene is used to fill in that end. V usage is TRBV6-4 and J usage is TRBJ2-3, with 8 positions matching TRBD1. The germline CDR1 and CDR2 sequences are MRHNA and SNTAGT. There are 19 residues in the CDR3. CDR3 sequence: CASSDSTGTGLNSNQPQYF. The part of the CDR3 DNA that was read is TGTGCCAGCAGTGACTCGACCGGGACAGGATTAAATAGCAATCAGCCG.

Turning to this clone: With the read ending 3 residues before the CDR3 end, the germline J gene is used to fill in that end. The V call is TRBV19, the J call TRBJ1-1; possible D gene TRBD1, 5 bases. This CDR3 region has 11 residues. Germline V CDR1 and CDR2: LNHDA, SQIVND (reference sequence). CDR3 amino acids: CASSMGREAFF. Partial CDR3 DNA: TGTGCCAGTAGTATGGGGCGAGAA.

A note on this clone: The junction and the germline gene differ at one end; a read error may be behind it. The DNA ends 3 residues before the CDR3 does, and the rest of the CDR3 is filled in from the germline J gene. The same CDR3 is also encoded by other DNA sequences in this sample. This sequence joins TRBV5-1 and TRBJ1-3; no clear D. CDR1 is SGHRS, CDR2 YFSETQ, per germline. The CDR3 covers 15 residues. CDR3 amino acids: CASSPTGSLGNTIYF. The part of the CDR3 DNA that was read is TGCGCCAGCAGCCCAACGGGGTCACTGGGAAACACA.